Sequencing of this TCR beta chain was carried out in a study of blood T cell repertoires in COVID-19. The CDR3 totals 15 residues. Trimming took 2 bases from V and 9 from J, leaving 14 bases between them. Looked up from germline, CDR1 is MNHEY and CDR2 is SVGAGI. What the recovered Cohort 3 donors had was two negative PCRs, clearance, or symptom resolution. In the source study's methods: Reference gene primers were amplified, and this amplification served to estimate nucleated cell counts. The method was immunoSEQ multiplex PCR; TCRdb's version includes in-frame clones alone and lacks a portion of them. That table is the source of V, J and clone size, and D and trimming were worked out from the DNA. The sample consists of around 500,000 clones, 70% to 90% of them appearing once.

Sequenced input: PBMCs or T cells enriched from blood (not recorded which). This chain links TRBV6-5 with TRBJ1-6; D is ambiguous. This clonotype was obtained from a woman aged 55-69 years who had recovered from COVID-19. CDR3 amino acids: CASSYRRERGSPLHF. CDR3 coding DNA: TGTGCCAGCAGTTACCGGAGGGAACGAGGTTCACCCCTCCACTTT.